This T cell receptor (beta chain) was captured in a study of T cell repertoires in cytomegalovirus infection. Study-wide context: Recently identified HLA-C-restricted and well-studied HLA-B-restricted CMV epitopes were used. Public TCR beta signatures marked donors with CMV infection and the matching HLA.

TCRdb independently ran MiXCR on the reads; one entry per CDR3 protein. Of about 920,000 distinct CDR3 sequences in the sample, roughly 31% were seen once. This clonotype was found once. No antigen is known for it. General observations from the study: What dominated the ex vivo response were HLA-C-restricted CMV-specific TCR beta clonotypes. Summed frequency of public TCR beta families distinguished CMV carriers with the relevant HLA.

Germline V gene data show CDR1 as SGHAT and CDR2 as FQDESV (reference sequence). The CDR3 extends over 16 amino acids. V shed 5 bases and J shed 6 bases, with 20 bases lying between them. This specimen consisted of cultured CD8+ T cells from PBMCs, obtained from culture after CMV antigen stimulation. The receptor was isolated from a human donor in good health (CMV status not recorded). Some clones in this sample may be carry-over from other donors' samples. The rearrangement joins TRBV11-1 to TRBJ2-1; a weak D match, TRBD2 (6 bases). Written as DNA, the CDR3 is TGTGCCAGCAGCCTGGGACTTACGATAGACTTCAATGAGCAGTTCTTC. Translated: CASSLGLTIDFNEQFF.